One and the same sample provided the 17 T cell receptor beta chains below, sequenced in a study of cytomegalovirus exposure and HLA in healthy donors. PCR primers comprised 60 Vbeta and 13 Jbeta primers. Profiled with immunoSEQ multiplex PCR; TCRdb holds only in-frame clones, not every one. The table lists about 160,000 clones, 70% to 90% of them singletons. The sample comprised PBMCs. The receptors stem from a woman aged 25 to 45 in good health and CMV-seronegative.

Notes on this clone: Additional DNA sequences in this sample encode the identical CDR3. The chain joins TRBV5-1 to TRBJ2-2; 7 nucleotides line up with TRBD1. The CDR3 consists of 15 residues. V lost 4 bases, J lost 2 bases, and 5 bases stayed unmatched. Germline CDR1 SGHRS, CDR2 YFSETQ. DNA of the CDR3: TGCGCCAGCAGCACGGGACAGCGAAACACCGGGGAGCTGTTTTTT. The encoded protein is CASSTGQRNTGELFF. The full variable domain, with the rest looked up from reference TRBV5-1 and TRBJ2-2, is KAGVTQTPRYLIKTRGQQVTLSCSPISGHRSVSWYQQTPGQGLQFLFEYFSETQRNKGNFPGRFSGRQFSNSRSEMNVSTLELGDSALYLCASSTGQRNTGELFFGEGSRLTVL.

A word on this clone: One end of the junction does not line up with germline, which may come from a read error. Other DNA sequences in the same sample also yield this CDR3. The J gene is TRBJ2-5, the V gene TRBV2; tentative D call: TRBD2 (5 bases). The CDR3 length is 15 residues. In germline, CDR1 is SNHLY, CDR2 FYNNEI. As DNA, the CDR3 is TGTGCCAGCAGTGCGGGAAGAGACTATAGAGAGACACAGTACTTC. This sequence encodes CASSAGRDYRETQYF.

The chain joins TRBV5-1 to TRBJ2-2, with a tentative D call TRBD2 (8 bases). CDR1 is SGHRS and CDR2 is YFSETQ in the germline V gene. CDR3 length: 15 amino acids. Between the trimmed V and J ends, which lost 5 bases and 6 bases, there was a span of 17 bases. CDR3 protein: CASRQGTSGSGELFF. CDR3 bases: TGCGCCAGCAGACAGGGGACTAGTGGATCCGGGGAGCTGTTTTTT.

CDR3 sequence: CASSPSDTKTQYF. In DNA, the CDR3 is TGTGCCAGCAGCCCCTCTGACACGAAAACGCAGTATTTT. J is TRBJ2-3 and V is TRBV7-9; no reliable D call. This CDR3 is built from 13 residues. Trimming removed 5 bases from V and 9 bases from J, with 15 bases in between. CDR1 and CDR2 (germline): SEHNR, FQNEAQ (reference sequence).

V gene TRBV29-1 combines with J gene TRBJ1-3; unclear D gene. V was cut by 1 base and J by 4 bases, with 5 bases left in between. In germline, CDR1 is SQVTM, CDR2 ANQGSEA. This CDR3 has 12 residues. The CDR3 bases are TGCAGCGTTGAAGGACAAGGAAACACCATATATTTT. This encodes CSVEGQGNTIYF.

The chain combines TRBV7-6 with TRBJ2-7, with D possibly matching TRBD1 (7 bases). V was pared by 3 bases and J by 7 bases, with 16 bases between. This CDR3 has 14 amino acids. Looked up from germline, CDR1 is SGHVS and CDR2 is FNYEAQ. In DNA form, the CDR3 reads TGTGCCAGCAGCTTGGCGGGACAGATTCGGGAGCAGTACTTC. It translates to CASSLAGQIREQYF.

The gene calls are TRBV7-6 and TRBJ1-6; 7 bases line up with TRBD1. CDR3 length: 16 amino acids. The germline V gene has CDR1 SGHVS and CDR2 FNYEAQ. The trim removed 1 base at V and 10 bases at J, leaving 10 bases unmatched. In nucleotides, the CDR3 is TGTGCCAGCAGCTTAGGTGCGGGGACAGATGGCTCACCCCTCCACTTT. Amino acid sequence: CASSLGAGTDGSPLHF.

The V call is TRBV6-5, the J call TRBJ1-6; 10 bases are a match to TRBD1. The CDR3 covers 16 residues. After removal of 0 bases from V and 6 bases from J, the junction contained 2 bases not matched to a gene. Germline V lookup: CDR1 MNHEY, CDR2 SVGAGI. CDR3 DNA: TGTGCCAGCAGTTACTCGTGGGACAGGGGTAATTCACCCCTCCACTTT. It yields the protein CASSYSWDRGNSPLHF.

This clone appeared a single time. This same CDR3 is encoded by further DNA sequences in the sample. The chain uses TRBV5-1 and TRBJ2-2; tentatively, D is TRBD2 (6 bases). This CDR3 comprises 16 residues. Trimming pared 0 bases from V and 5 bases from J, leaving 14 bases between. Germline CDR1 reads SGHRS; CDR2 reads YFSETQ. The DNA of the CDR3 is TGCGCCAGCAGCTTGGCCTTCGCCAGCGGGACCGGGGAGCTGTTTTTT. It translates to CASSLAFASGTGELFF. Full variable domain (outside the CDR3, taken from reference TRBV5-1 and TRBJ2-2): KAGVTQTPRYLIKTRGQQVTLSCSPISGHRSVSWYQQTPGQGLQFLFEYFSETQRNKGNFPGRFSGRQFSNSRSEMNVSTLELGDSALYLCASSLAFASGTGELFFGEGSRLTVL.

The V call is TRBV11-3, the J call TRBJ2-7; TRBD2 might be the D (5 bases). The germline V gene has CDR1 SGHNT and CDR2 YENEEA. This CDR3 is 13 amino acids long. Trimming shortened V by 1 base and J by 3 bases, and 7 bases separated the two germline ends. The CDR3, as DNA: TGTGCCAGCAGCTTAGCGAGCGGCTACGAGCAGTACTTC. As protein: CASSLASGYEQYF. The full variable domain, completed using reference TRBV11-3 and TRBJ2-7, is EAGVVQSPRYKIIEKKQPVAFWCNPISGHNTLYWYLQNLGQGPELLIRYENEEAVDDSQLPKDRFSAERLKGVDSTLKIQPAELGDSAVYLCASSLASGYEQYFGPGTRLTVT.

This chain uses TRBV27 with TRBJ2-7, with TRBD1 matching 8 bases. CDR3 length: 14 residues. V lost 5 bases and J lost 3; bases outside the gene matches: 6. Germline loops: CDR1 MNHEY, CDR2 SMNVEV (reference sequence). The CDR3 DNA reads as TGTGCCAGCAGTACGTCAGGGGGCTACTACGAGCAGTACTTC. It yields the protein CASSTSGGYYEQYF.

The chain uses TRBV6-1 and TRBJ1-6, with TRBD1 matching 9 bases. The CDR3 contains 15 residues. Germline assignment: CDR1 MNHNS and CDR2 SASEGT. The junction had 10 bases not matched to a gene; V was cut back by 6 bases and J by 10 bases. CDR3 region: CASRPPGQGRSPLHF. In DNA form, the CDR3 reads TGTGCCAGCAGGCCACCGGGACAGGGTCGATCACCCCTCCACTTT.

The V call is TRBV5-6, the J call TRBJ1-2; 8 bases agree with TRBD1. Germline lookup yields CDR1 SGHDT and CDR2 YYEEEE. The CDR3 totals 13 residues. V lost 3 bases and J lost 14; bases outside the gene matches: 12. The CDR3 DNA follows: TGTGCCAGCAGCTCCCGGACAGGGTGGGAAAGGACCTTC. Translation gives CASSSRTGWERTF.

The count of this clone is one. The chain joins TRBV27 to TRBJ2-7, with 8 bases matching TRBD2. This CDR3 region has 16 residues. Per the germline V gene, CDR1 is MNHEY and CDR2 is SMNVEV (reference sequence). The V and J ends lost 2 bases and 1 base, in that order; junction bases with no gene match: 7. The CDR3 DNA sequence: TGTGCCAGCAGTTTACGGCGCGGGAGGTCGTCCTACGAGCAGTACTTC. Protein product: CASSLRRGRSSYEQYF.

This clone has only one observation. This chain joins TRBV6-1 and TRBJ1-1, with unresolved D. The CDR3 totals 14 residues. V shed 2 bases and J shed 2 bases, with 9 bases lying between them. In germline, CDR1 is MNHNS, CDR2 SASEGT. The CDR3 region has the DNA TGTGCCAGCAGTGAATCCCGAGTTAACACTGAAGCTTTCTTT. It translates to CASSESRVNTEAFF.

J is TRBJ2-7 and V is TRBV5-1; D unclear. This CDR3 region has 12 residues. Germline CDR1 reads SGHRS; CDR2 reads YFSETQ. V shed 3 bases and J shed 2 bases, with 6 bases lying between them. The CDR3 DNA reads as TGCGCCAGCAGCTCAAATCCCTACGAGCAGTACTTC. Translation: CASSSNPYEQYF.

J is TRBJ2-3 and V is TRBV11-2; 8 nucleotides align to TRBD1. Germline V gene lookup returns CDR1 SGHAT and CDR2 FQNNGV. J was trimmed by 1 base and V by 4 bases; bases with no gene match: 7. This CDR3 contains 16 residues. The CDR3 region is CASSSLQGVGTDTQYF. CDR3 sequence (DNA): TGTGCCAGCAGCTCATTACAGGGGGTGGGCACAGATACGCAGTATTTT.